This T cell receptor beta chain was recovered during a study of human T cells and chemical hapten exposure (dated by TCRdb to about 2021). For the study in its entirety: For sensitization, 2% DPC in acetone was applied to an approximately 2 cm by approximately 2 cm area of upper inner arm skin. Alopecia areata with under or over 50% scalp involvement, alopecia totalis and alopecia universalis were represented in the patient cohort, which was mostly female. Blood samples were taken from patients before sensitization (week 0) and at 2, 6 and about 24 weeks after DPC sensitization. Patch testing was performed on the upper back with Finn chambers containing 0.01% DPC, and the patch tests were scored after 6 days according to International Contact Dermatitis Research Group standards. This study followed changes in the peripheral blood TCR repertoire in vivo during primary and secondary sensitization of alopecia patients to the hapten diphenylcyclopropenone (DPC). Weekly therapeutic DPC doses were additionally applied to the scalp of patients throughout the approximately 25-week study period. Libraries were pooled for sequencing, and variation in per-sample TCR yields was attributed mainly to small differences in library volumes within the pool. For TCR sequencing, blood came from twenty-nine alopecia patients at anywhere from one to four time points (pre-sensitization, 2, 6 and 24 weeks).

Broad study findings and their caveats: Significantly more large CDR3 similarity clusters were formed by expanded TCRs than by pre-sensitization or healthy control sets, consistent with antigen-driven responses. Repeated subsampling changed both the strength of the expansion versus patch-test correlation and the threshold at which the correlation became significant. The number of TCRs above 1 in 1000 frequency did not change with DPC sensitization; there was no evidence of global repertoire structure alterations. Because all patients had alopecia, a presumed autoimmune disease, the immune response of the patients might differ from that of healthy individuals. The number of PT1 expanded TCRs positively correlated with patch test score, significant at thresholds 8, 16 and 32 but not 4.

Receptors were amplified or captured by RACE. TCRdb names NextSeq 500 as the instrument used. During library preparation, unique molecular identifiers were attached to individual cDNA molecules so that TCRs could be counted in a quantitative, reproducible way. Each blood RNA sample was used to sequence both TCR alpha and TCR beta chains. Concerning the study's data processing: The median number of TCRs per sample was roughly 94,000, ranging from roughly 23,224 to 700,000. The Decombinator software suite was used to annotate the V, J and CDR3 of the TCR reads. Every sample was subsampled to the same number of TCRs (28,000) for the PS versus PT1 abundance plots. TCRs were defined as expanded if absent before sensitization and observed at least eight times at the 2-week time point. TCRdb cleaned the public reads at Q25 with fastp, built clones with MiXCR and kept in-frame beta chains. When rows share a CDR3 protein, they turn into one entry using the most common DNA and genes. The V and J calls here are based on TCRdb, not the publication. Counted in this sample were some 180,000 distinct CDR3 sequences; 20% to 25% of them appeared once. The ten largest clones add up to roughly 6.7% of the sample.

This clonotype was counted ten times or more. This receptor's antigen is unknown. There are no base qualities to consult, and no much larger clone falls within one base. For CDR1 and CDR2, the germline V gene lists SQVTM and ANQGSEA. The CDR3 runs 14 amino acids, cysteine and phenylalanine included. Only the CDR3 region is kept as DNA, spanning 42 bases read in frame from base 1. Trimmed from V: 2 bases; trimmed from J: 4 bases; junction bases lacking a gene match: 6. The intended sense of this specimen's time point label: patch test 1, 2 weeks after DPC sensitization. In the paper's terms, the treatment or condition label means: therapeutic diphenylcyclopropenone sensitization with weekly scalp DPC. At every patch-test visit, the blood draw took place before the patch test was put on. Eligible patients were aged 18 to 70, diagnosed with alopecia, deemed suitable for DPC therapy, and excluded if pregnant. Unfractionated whole blood was collected in Tempus Blood RNA tubes, and total RNA was extracted from that blood.

The sample in question was whole blood, obtained in connection with sensitization to the hapten diphenylcyclopropenone (DPC). The sequence links TRBV29-1 to TRBJ2-3; 7 central nucleotides agree with TRBD1. The TCR originated in a woman in her forties or fifties with alopecia areata. Some clones in this sample may be carry-over from other donors' samples. CDR3 loop: CSVETGASPDTQYF. The DNA sequence reads TGCAGCGTTGAAACAGGGGCTAGCCCAGATACGCAGTATTTT.